This entry features one T cell receptor (beta chain) sequence. This clonotype showed up just a few times. What this receptor recognizes is not known. Base qualities are not at hand, and no much larger clone is one base apart. This record comes from a study of T-cell memory formation after mild COVID-19 (dated by TCRdb to about 2021). Some background on the complete study: TCR sequence clusters from the two donors were largely donor specific. Longitudinal TCRalpha and TCRbeta repertoire sequencing tracked T-cell clones expanding and contracting after mild COVID-19 in a couple of donors. Two young, previously healthy adult volunteers made up the cohort, one male and one female. The paper's findings and limits, for the study overall: Balanced CD4/CD8 phenotypes were observed for clones contracting from day 15 to 85, whereas a bias towards CD4+ was observed for a second wave of clones expanding from day 15 to 37. SARS-CoV-2 specificity of the second-wave clones peaking on day 37 was not confirmed. Only a couple of mild cases were covered by the study, and larger cohorts that include severe cases with pre-infection samples were considered necessary. Contracting CD4+ clones were located mainly in the CM and EM memory subsets, whereas CD8+ clones were found to be enriched in EMRA. Some responding clones were detected in pre-infection memory, which suggested that pre-existing cross-reactive memory T cells had joined the SARS-CoV-2 response.

Ficoll-Paque density gradient centrifugation was the method used to isolate PBMCs. TCRdb lists the instrument as Illumina NovaSeq 6000. cDNA libraries for TCRalpha and TCRbeta were prepared by 5'RACE using constant-segment primers, with sample barcodes and unique molecular identifiers added. RNA was extracted from every sample with Trizol reagent. The libraries were amplified in two PCR steps, and the second step added a second sample barcode and Illumina TruSeq adapters. Sequencing of libraries was performed on an Illumina NovaSeq with 2 x 150 bp paired-end reads. From the authors' description of their analysis: With migec v1.2.7, reads were demultiplexed and then collapsed into UMI-guided consensus sequences. With mixcr v2.1.11, UMI consensuses were aligned to TRA and TRB V and J templates and assembled into clonotypes. Clonotypes were classified as expanded or contracted when called significant by both edgeR and NoisET, with noise models trained on biological replicates. For edgeR calls, the cutoffs were a false discovery rate-adjusted p below 0.01 and a log2 fold-change threshold of 1. As an exploratory analysis of dynamics, max-normalized trajectories of the 1000 most abundant clonotypes were examined with PCA combined with hierarchical clustering. Each responding clone was given a CD4 or CD8 phenotype based on the CD4+ and CD8+ repertoires, which had been sequenced separately. TCRdb cleaned the public reads at Q25 with fastp, built clones with MiXCR and kept in-frame beta chains. Entries that share a CDR3 protein sequence are merged under the most common genes and DNA. These V and J calls derive from TCRdb rather than the authors' analysis. The sample has hundreds of thousands of distinct CDR3 sequences on record, 20% to 25% of them singletons. The ten largest clones capture around 8.4% of the sample.

Between the V and J ends, shortened by 5 bases and 3 bases respectively, the junction contains 15 bases. CDR1 and CDR2, per the germline V gene, are SGHVS and FNYEAQ. Including the terminal cysteine and phenylalanine, the CDR3 comprises 15 residues. Just CDR3 DNA is preserved here, 45 bases in frame from base 1. Here the chain combines TRBV7-6 and TRBJ2-3, and the D gene may be TRBD1, 6 bases matching. This TCR came from an adult woman who had mild COVID-19 (a few samples of this study predate the infection). The sample titles of this study are shuffled in the database, so cell type and time point are left out; the donor was told from shared clones. Sequencing was done on a sample of PBMCs or a T cell subset sorted from them (not recorded which). The base sequence is TGTGCCAGCAGCGAGTCCCGAAGGGGGACAGATACGCAGTATTTT. Its protein product is CASSESRRGTDTQYF.